A selection of T cell receptor beta chains follows, all from one sample in a study of blood T cells in healthy people across ages. MiXCR, applied by TCRdb to the 5' RACE reads, yields one record per CDR3 protein. In the table there are some 690,000 distinct CDR3 sequences, about 24% of which are singletons. The sequencing input was blood. The receptors shown here come from a man between 65 and 85 years old in good health. Each CDR3 is given with its conserved first and last residue. Expanded clones are given a class, and other clones once, few, many or no size at all.

>few|TRBV11-3|15
CASSKGTTATDTQYF
>few|TRBV5-1|17
CASSFGALVSLNTEAFF
>.|TRBV30|14
CAWGGLGSYNEQFF
>many|TRBV4-1|15
CASSQDGSRGGIQYF
>.|TRBV27|16
CASSLTSGALLNEQFF
>few|TRBV5-5|13
CASSRTGEYGYTF
>.|TRBV15|14
CATSRDLTGNGYTF
>.|TRBV28|14
CASSPTGGPRKLFF
>.|TRBV2|15
CASSSDRGGNQPQHF
>.|TRBV7-3|15
CASSPTGGRYTEAFF
>.|TRBV12-3/TRBV12-4|15
CASSLRGLGTGELFF
>.|TRBV2|15
CASTDQGTEGETQYF
>.|TRBV12-3/TRBV12-4|14
CASSLARAIYGYTF
>.|TRBV6-5|15
CASSYGGGGNQPQHF
>.|TRBV18|13
CASSRTDSYEQYF
>.|TRBV4-3|16
CASSFLLAESTDTQYF
>once|TRBV7-2|15
CASSLSSEARETQYF
>few|TRBV20-1|12
CSARDKGYGYTF
>.|TRBV19|15
CASRPARGATDTQYF
>few|TRBV5-1|16
CASYQRPRGADGELFF
>few|TRBV5-1|12
CASSLTTSEQYF
>.|TRBV4-1|13
CASSQRTGGEQYF